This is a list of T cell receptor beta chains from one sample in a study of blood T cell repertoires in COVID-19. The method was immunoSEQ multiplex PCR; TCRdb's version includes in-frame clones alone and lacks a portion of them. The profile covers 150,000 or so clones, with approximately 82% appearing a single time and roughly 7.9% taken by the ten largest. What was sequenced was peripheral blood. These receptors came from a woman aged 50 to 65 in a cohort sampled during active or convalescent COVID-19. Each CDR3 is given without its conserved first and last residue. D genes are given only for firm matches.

ASSPAGKQAF	10	TRBV5-6	TRBJ1-1	-
ASSYFRQGGTGELF	14	TRBV6-5	TRBJ2-2	TRBD1
ASSFGSSYEQY	11	TRBV12-3/TRBV12-4	TRBJ2-7	-
ASRAGDLNTEAF	12	TRBV6-6	TRBJ1-1	-
ASSSVLSGYT	10	TRBV27	TRBJ1-2	-
ASSMVGTGRSYEQY	14	TRBV19	TRBJ2-7	TRBD1
ASSWGQQYEQY	11	TRBV5-1	TRBJ2-7	TRBD1
ASSPRDRGDYEQY	13	TRBV12-1	TRBJ2-7	-
ASSHRRGRNTEAF	13	TRBV7-2	TRBJ1-1	TRBD1
ASSLVGVNTIY	11	TRBV12-3/TRBV12-4	TRBJ1-3	-
ASSQGLAGELFNEQF	15	TRBV3-1/TRBV3-2	TRBJ2-1	TRBD2
ALGTQGSNEQF	11	TRBV10-3	TRBJ2-1	-
AWSWGWGTGKNYGYT	15	TRBV30	TRBJ1-2	TRBD1
ATDTGTPGEQY	11	TRBV2	TRBJ2-7	-
ASSPHEGADSPLH	13	TRBV18	TRBJ1-6	TRBD1
ASSQGGRSVGEQF	13	TRBV3-1/TRBV3-2	TRBJ2-1	-
ASSRFRVRNSPLH	13	TRBV21-1	TRBJ1-6	-
ASSLVLGATYEQY	13	TRBV11-2	TRBJ2-7	-
ASSPREAGGVGETQY	15	TRBV7-9	TRBJ2-5	TRBD2
AWSRERTGELF	11	TRBV30	TRBJ2-2	-
ASTPGGAGPDYNEQF	15	TRBV9	TRBJ2-1	TRBD2
ASSSGLEQF	9	TRBV7-9	TRBJ2-1	-
ATSDPGQGNTEAF	13	TRBV24-1	TRBJ1-1	TRBD1
ASSLGFRGYDSNQPQH	16	TRBV5-5	TRBJ1-5	TRBD1
ASSLVAGAFSGNTIY	15	TRBV7-8	TRBJ1-3	-
ASSPPASSYNEQF	13	TRBV7-2	TRBJ2-1	-
ASSFSSGGNNEQF	13	TRBV19	TRBJ2-1	TRBD2
ASGPGHSNTEAF	12	TRBV6-5	TRBJ1-1	-
ASRSGLPPEPQY	12	TRBV7-2	TRBJ2-5	-
AIAQGATTNEKLF	13	TRBV10-3	TRBJ1-4	TRBD1
ATSRDLLTASGNTIY	15	TRBV15	TRBJ1-3	-
ASSYLQGALSYEQY	14	TRBV5-5	TRBJ2-7	TRBD1
ATSRDRGINQPQH	13	TRBV15	TRBJ1-5	-
ASSPTSGIQETQY	13	TRBV7-8	TRBJ2-5	TRBD2
SVAAGLRSYEQY	12	TRBV29-1	TRBJ2-7	-
ASSPTTGNTEAF	12	TRBV3-1/TRBV3-2	TRBJ1-1	-
ASSRASNPRQGGSGNTIY	18	TRBV4-1	TRBJ1-3	TRBD1
ASSLAGGAFEQY	12	TRBV7-2	TRBJ2-7	-
ASSYSNRGHRQPQH	14	TRBV6-9	TRBJ1-5	TRBD1
ASSKGRGRESYEQY	14	TRBV11-2	TRBJ2-7	TRBD1
ASSIQGPAGYGYT	13	TRBV27	TRBJ1-2	-
AWSVQASYGYT	11	TRBV30	TRBJ1-2	-
ASSYEGGPDTQY	12	TRBV6-2/TRBV6-3	TRBJ2-3	-
ASSLGSGPQETQY	13	TRBV5-1	TRBJ2-5	-
ASSLWDRGAYGYT	13	TRBV7-9	TRBJ1-2	TRBD1
ASSMTSGGHQPQH	13	TRBV19	TRBJ1-5	TRBD1
ASSAARDTEAF	11	TRBV7-3	TRBJ1-1	-
SVEVGQGVYGYT	12	TRBV29-1	TRBJ1-2	TRBD1
ASRPDRAYEQF	11	TRBV6-5	TRBJ2-1	TRBD1